A selection of T cell receptor beta chains follows, all from one sample in a study of neoadjuvant anti-PD-1 for oral cavity cancer. TCRdb's table, derived via immunoSEQ multiplex PCR, lists solely in-frame clones and lacks some. The sample holds 72,000 or so clones, about 83% seen once. The source was PBMCs, collected before nivolumab (anti-PD-1) treatment. The receptors here all came from a person aged 40 to 85 with oral cavity squamous cell carcinoma. Each CDR3 is given with its conserved first and last residue. A D gene is named only where the DNA matches it firmly. A clone size is listed for some rows: how often the clone was seen (once, few, many), or a class if it is expanded.

v_gene	abundance	d_gene	j_gene	CDR3aa	CDR3nt
TRBV4-1	few	NA	TRBJ1-2	CASSLGRVSNYGYTF	TGCGCCAGCAGCCTCGGGAGGGTGTCTAACTATGGCTACACCTTC
TRBV6-1	NA	TRBD2	TRBJ2-7	CASSDTGLNYEQYF	TGTGCCAGCAGTGATACGGGACTAAACTACGAGCAGTACTTC
TRBV4-2	once	NA	TRBJ2-6	CASSQEGEQSGANVLTF	TGTGCCAGCAGCCAAGAAGGCGAACAGTCCGGGGCCAACGTCCTGACTTTC
TRBV5-1	NA	NA	TRBJ1-1	CASSLGATGPWTEAFF	TGCGCCAGCAGCTTGGGGGCTACAGGGCCTTGGACTGAAGCTTTCTTT
TRBV30	NA	NA	TRBJ1-4	CAWRFPDAHPTNEKLFF	TGTGCCTGGAGATTCCCCGACGCTCACCCAACTAATGAAAAACTGTTTTTT
TRBV6-1	NA	NA	TRBJ1-5	CASRAGQRSNQPQHF	TGTGCCAGCAGGGCGGGGCAACGCAGCAATCAGCCCCAGCATTTT
TRBV18	NA	TRBD2	TRBJ2-7	CASSQPGGLLYF	TGTGCCAGCTCACAACCGGGAGGGCTTCTGTACTTC
TRBV19	NA	NA	TRBJ1-5	CASSIITGTNQPQHF	TGTGCCAGTAGTATAATCACAGGAACGAATCAGCCCCAGCATTTT
TRBV9	NA	NA	TRBJ2-3	CASSVGVGSTDTQYF	TGTGCCAGCAGCGTAGGCGTGGGATCCACAGATACGCAGTATTTT
TRBV7-2	NA	NA	TRBJ2-3	CASSFRGAQYF	TGTGCCAGCAGCTTCAGAGGGGCGCAGTATTTT
TRBV6-6	NA	NA	TRBJ1-2	CAIRDKRDYGYTF	TGTGCCATCAGGGACAAGCGGGACTATGGCTACACCTTC
TRBV18	NA	NA	TRBJ1-5	CASSPEGNQPQHF	TGTGCCAGCTCACCGGAGGGAAATCAGCCCCAGCATTTT
TRBV7-9	NA	NA	TRBJ2-1	CASSLSYPEQFF	TGTGCCAGCAGCTTATCCTACCCTGAGCAGTTCTTC
TRBV7-8	NA	NA	TRBJ1-5	CASSSQDFNQPQHF	TGTGCCAGCAGCTCGCAGGATTTCAATCAGCCCCAGCATTTT
TRBV19	NA	NA	TRBJ1-1	CASSSTVRGGAEAFF	TGTGCCAGTAGTTCCACAGTTCGCGGGGGCGCTGAAGCTTTCTTT
TRBV28	NA	NA	TRBJ1-1	CASNPGTEAFF	TGTGCCAGCAATCCGGGAACTGAAGCTTTCTTT
TRBV5-6	NA	TRBD2	TRBJ2-3	CASSLAGGDTQYF	TGTGCCAGCAGCTTGGCGGGGGGAGATACGCAGTATTTT
TRBV7-2	NA	NA	TRBJ2-5	CASSLGPYQETQYF	TGTGCCAGCAGCTTAGGACCATACCAAGAGACCCAGTACTTC
TRBV7-3	few	NA	TRBJ2-7	CASSQDASYEQYF	TGTGCCAGCAGCCAAGATGCTAGCTACGAGCAGTACTTC
TRBV4-2	few	TRBD2	TRBJ2-1	CASSRGTSGREEQFF	TGTGCCAGCAGCCGCGGGACTAGCGGGAGGGAAGAGCAGTTCTTC
TRBV7-8	NA	NA	TRBJ1-2	CASSLGPLYINRPYGYTF	TGTGCCAGCAGCTTAGGTCCCCTCTACATCAACAGGCCTTATGGCTACACCTTC
TRBV15	NA	NA	TRBJ1-1	CATSRDPWGSEAFF	TGTGCCACCAGCAGAGATCCTTGGGGGTCTGAAGCTTTCTTT
TRBV6-5	NA	NA	TRBJ1-1	CASSWVTGNTEAFF	TGTGCCAGCAGTTGGGTGACAGGGAACACTGAAGCTTTCTTT
TRBV6-5	NA	NA	TRBJ2-7	CASSHSYEQYF	TGTGCCAGCAGTCACTCCTACGAGCAGTACTTC
TRBV30	NA	NA	TRBJ2-7	CAWSLGFDSGEQYF	TGTGCCTGGAGTTTGGGCTTCGACTCCGGCGAGCAGTACTTC
TRBV21-1	NA	NA	TRBJ1-2	CASSKGRRVNGYTF	TGTGCCAGCAGCAAAGGAAGGAGGGTGAATGGCTACACCTTC
TRBV11-3	NA	NA	TRBJ2-2	CASSSIHENTGELFF	TGTGCCAGCAGCTCAATACACGAGAACACCGGGGAGCTGTTTTTT
TRBV2	NA	NA	TRBJ2-3	CASSEAVEGSFRYF	TGTGCCAGCAGTGAAGCGGTGGAGGGATCCTTCAGGTATTTT
TRBV4-1	few	TRBD1	TRBJ2-3	CASSQTGIADTQYF	TGCGCCAGCAGCCAGACAGGGATCGCAGATACGCAGTATTTT
TRBV6-1	NA	NA	TRBJ2-7	CASRYDGTFYEQYF	TGTGCCAGCAGGTATGACGGAACCTTCTACGAGCAGTACTTC
TRBV28	NA	NA	TRBJ2-7	CASSGAPNEQYF	TGTGCCAGCTCCGGCGCTCCCAACGAGCAGTACTTC
TRBV10-2	NA	TRBD2	TRBJ2-5	CASTPGWLAGQETQYF	TGCGCCAGCACCCCTGGGTGGCTAGCGGGGCAAGAGACCCAGTACTTC
TRBV19	NA	NA	TRBJ1-1	CASRPGHFTNTEAFF	TGTGCCAGTAGGCCAGGGCACTTCACGAACACTGAAGCTTTCTTT
TRBV7-9	few	NA	TRBJ2-1	CASSRTGEQFF	TGTGCCAGCAGTCGTACAGGGGAGCAGTTCTTC
TRBV4-1	NA	NA	TRBJ2-1	CASSRSGRDRAYNEQFF	TGCGCCAGCAGCCGGTCGGGGAGGGACAGAGCCTACAATGAGCAGTTCTTC
TRBV30	few	NA	TRBJ2-1	CAWGVEDGHYNEQFF	TGTGCCTGGGGTGTCGAGGACGGACATTACAATGAGCAGTTCTTC
TRBV5-1	once	NA	TRBJ2-1	CASSLVGGAGNEQFF	TGCGCCAGCAGCTTGGTAGGCGGGGCTGGCAATGAGCAGTTCTTC
TRBV11-2	NA	NA	TRBJ1-1	CASSSTSDPAEAFF	TGTGCCAGCAGCTCCACCTCGGACCCGGCTGAAGCTTTCTTT
TRBV4-1	once	TRBD2	TRBJ2-3	CASSPRPSGLASGTQYF	TGCGCCAGCAGCCCCCGACCCTCGGGACTAGCCTCAGGTACGCAGTATTTT
TRBV27	NA	TRBD1	TRBJ1-2	CASSGGTGRDYGYTF	TGTGCCAGCAGTGGGGGGACAGGGAGGGACTATGGCTACACCTTC
TRBV5-1	NA	NA	TRBJ1-2	CASSLDSNRRYGYTF	TGCGCCAGCAGCCTGGACAGTAACCGTCGGTATGGCTACACCTTC
TRBV7-9	NA	NA	TRBJ2-1	CDSHRRWFDEQFF	TGTGACTCCCACCGGAGGTGGTTCGATGAGCAGTTCTTC
TRBV7-3	NA	NA	TRBJ2-5	CASSPNPSGAGETQYF	TGTGCCAGCAGCCCCAACCCTTCAGGGGCGGGAGAGACCCAGTACTTC
TRBV28	NA	NA	TRBJ2-5	CASSFRDVWETQYF	TGTGCCAGCAGTTTCAGGGACGTTTGGGAGACCCAGTACTTC
TRBV11-2	NA	NA	TRBJ2-4	CASSFPTGVKNIQYF	TGTGCCAGCAGCTTCCCAACGGGAGTCAAAAACATTCAGTACTTC